This TCR beta chain was profiled in a study of T cell repertoires in cytomegalovirus infection. Study-level points and caveats: Clonotypes of TCR beta that were HLA-C-restricted and CMV-specific dominated the ex vivo response.

This CDR3 contains 17 residues. The germline V gene encodes CDR1 SGHAT and CDR2 FQNNGV. J was trimmed by 5 bases and V by 5 bases; bases with no gene match: 17. This clonotype showed up many times. Its antigen is undetermined. TCRdb re-called the reads with MiXCR, one entry per CDR3 protein. The repertoire holds 490,000 or so distinct CDR3 sequences, 11% seen once, with about 10% in the top ten. Sequencing input: PBMCs. This chain links TRBV11-2 with TRBJ1-1; 7 nucleotides align to TRBD1. The clonotype comes from a human donor in good health (CMV status not recorded). Some clones in this sample may be carry-over from other donors' samples. CDR3 sequence (DNA): TGTGCCAGCAGCGCAACCTATGTCACAGGGGAGGGTACTGAAGCTTTCTTT. Residues: CASSATYVTGEGTEAFF.